This passage covers 25 T cell receptor beta chains from one sample sequenced in a study of CD4 T cells in relation to SARS-CoV-2 and coronaviruses. Libraries were prepared by immunoSEQ multiplex PCR; TCRdb keeps only in-frame clonotypes and omits some of them. The sample shows about 22,000 clones, around four fifths of them seen only once. These receptors have no known antigen. The unexposed donors gave CD4+ T cells in about 2011-2019, prior to COVID-19. CD4+ T cells were isolated from the cells after around 9 days of culture. The sample comprised CD4+ T cells from PBMCs, cultured in vitro. These receptors all come from a human donor in good health.

This clone was detected only a few times. The V gene is TRBV5-1, the J gene TRBJ1-2; D may be TRBD1 (5 bases). Trimming stripped 1 base from V and 8 bases from J, with 12 bases between. The CDR3 is made up of 13 amino acids. CDR1 and CDR2 (germline): SGHRS, YFSETQ. The CDR3 DNA is TGCGCCAGCAGCTTGTCCGGGGGGGAAGGCTACACCTTC. Translated: CASSLSGGEGYTF.

The genes are TRBV7-2 and TRBJ1-5; D call uncertain. The CDR3 spans 13 residues. Trimming pared 1 base from V and 1 base from J, leaving 2 bases between. Germline V gene sequence: CDR1 SGHTA, CDR2 FQGNSA. CDR3 amino acids: CASSLESNQPQHF. The CDR3 DNA follows: TGTGCCAGCAGCTTAGAGAGCAATCAGCCCCAGCATTTT.

The chain is built from TRBV19 and TRBJ2-5; a weak D match, TRBD1 (5 bases). This CDR3 is built from 15 residues. Germline V gene sequence: CDR1 LNHDA, CDR2 SQIVND (reference sequence). V lost 3 bases and J lost 5, with 16 bases in between. CDR3 in DNA: TGTGCCAGTAGTATGGGGCAAGGCCAGAGGGAGACCCAGTACTTC. This gives the protein CASSMGQGQRETQYF. Full variable domain (outside the CDR3, taken from reference TRBV19 and TRBJ2-5): DGGITQSPKYLFRKEGQNVTLSCEQNLNHDAMYWYRQDPGQGLRLIYYSQIVNDFQKGDIAEGYSVSREKKESFPLTVTSAQKNPTAFYLCASSMGQGQRETQYFGPGTRLLVL.

The chain is built from TRBV2 and TRBJ1-5; D call uncertain. The CDR3 has 14 amino acids. Germline CDR1 reads SNHLY; CDR2 reads FYNNEI. V was pared by 6 bases and J by 3 bases, with 12 bases between. CDR3 sequence: CASSGDGNNQPQHF. The CDR3, as DNA: TGTGCCAGCAGCGGTGACGGAAACAATCAGCCCCAGCATTTT.

The chain combines TRBV7-8 with TRBJ2-6; the match to TRBD1 covers 7 bases. CDR3 size: 16 residues. With 5 bases clipped from V and 1 base from J, the junction kept 5 bases outside the gene matches. CDR1 is SGHVS, CDR2 FQNEAQ, per germline. The CDR3 here is CASSLTRGSGANVLTF. CDR3 bases: TGTGCCAGCAGCCTTACCAGGGGGTCTGGGGCCAACGTCCTGACTTTC.

The chain carries TRBV6-5 and TRBJ2-1, with unresolved D. Trimming left V 6 bases short and J 0 bases short, with 9 bases between. The CDR3 contains 14 residues. CDR1 is MNHEY, CDR2 SVGAGI, per germline. CDR3 loop: CASRPQYSYNEQFF. CDR3 coding DNA: TGTGCCAGCAGACCTCAGTACTCCTACAATGAGCAGTTCTTC.

The chain couples TRBV19 to TRBJ1-6; TRBD1 matches at 10 bases. V was pared by 3 bases and J by 8 bases, with 10 bases of the junction left unmatched. The germline V gene encodes CDR1 LNHDA and CDR2 SQIVND (reference sequence). CDR3 length equals 17 residues. DNA of the CDR3: TGTGCCAGTAGTATCCAAATCCCGGGACAGGGGTATTCACCCCTCCACTTT. Translation gives CASSIQIPGQGYSPLHF. Filled out from reference TRBV19 and TRBJ1-6, the complete variable domain reads DGGITQSPKYLFRKEGQNVTLSCEQNLNHDAMYWYRQDPGQGLRLIYYSQIVNDFQKGDIAEGYSVSREKKESFPLTVTSAQKNPTAFYLCASSIQIPGQGYSPLHFGNGTRLTVT.

CDR3 sequence reads: CASSFRTILSYEQYF. Written as DNA, the CDR3 is TGTGCCAGCAGCTTTCGGACTATTCTTTCCTACGAGCAGTACTTC. The chain uses TRBV5-8 and TRBJ2-7; D might be TRBD2 (6 bases). Trimming cost V 2 bases and J 1 base, with 13 bases left between them. The CDR3 is 15 residues long. Per germline, CDR1 SGHTS and CDR2 YDEGEE.

This clone was seen just once. The chain employs TRBV19 and TRBJ1-4; D remains ambiguous. The germline gives CDR1 LNHDA, CDR2 SQIVND (reference sequence). Between the trimmed V and J ends, which lost 4 bases and 0 bases, there was a span of 6 bases. This CDR3 contains 14 residues. Here the CDR3 DNA reads TGTGCCAGTAGTAGGGAAGCAACTAATGAAAAACTGTTTTTT. This codes for CASSREATNEKLFF.

This chain links TRBV29-1 with TRBJ1-1; 11 nucleotides match TRBD1. Losses at the gene ends were 6 bases for V and 10 bases for J; bases not matched to a gene: 10. Germline CDR1 and CDR2: SQVTM and ANQGSEA. CDR3 length equals 13 residues. Here the CDR3 reads CSVDRGPGSRAFF. CDR3 DNA sequence: TGCAGCGTGGACAGGGGGCCCGGGTCTCGAGCTTTCTTT.

The chain combines TRBV10-3 with TRBJ1-5; a possible D gene is TRBD1 (6 bases). This CDR3 has 14 residues. Germline lookup yields CDR1 ENHRY and CDR2 SYGVKD. V was pared by 10 bases and J by 0 bases, with 13 bases between. In DNA form, the CDR3 reads TGTGCCACCCAGGACAGAGATAGCAATCAGCCCCAGCATTTT. This gives the protein CATQDRDSNQPQHF.

The V and J genes are TRBV28 and TRBJ1-4; 7 bases are shared with TRBD1. Trimming cost V 4 bases and J 2 bases; bases outside gene matches: 4. Germline CDR1 is MDHEN and CDR2 is SYDVKM. This CDR3 contains 15 residues. CDR3 residues: CASSWSGGTNEKLFF. The CDR3 coding sequence is TGTGCCAGCAGTTGGTCAGGGGGGACTAATGAAAAACTGTTTTTT.

V and J are TRBV12-3 or TRBV12-4 and TRBJ2-4, with D perhaps given as TRBD1 or TRBD2 (5 bases each). The CDR3 runs to 13 residues. The germline V and J ends were trimmed by 0 bases and 13 bases, with 13 bases remaining between them. The CDR3 loop is CASSLAKRDGQYF. The CDR3 DNA sequence: TGTGCCAGCAGTTTAGCCAAAAGGGACGGACAGTACTTC.

This clone was detected once. V is TRBV30 and J is TRBJ2-7; TRBD2 matches 10 bases. Germline loops: CDR1 GTSNPN, CDR2 SVGIG (reference sequence). The length of the CDR3 is 14 residues. Trimming removed 3 bases from V and 4 bases from J; junction bases left unmatched: 6. CDR3 in DNA: TGTGCCTGGAGACAAGCGGGAGGGGGGTACGAGCAGTACTTC. It encodes CAWRQAGGGYEQYF.

This rearrangement joins TRBV19 to TRBJ2-1, with TRBD2 matching over 7 bases. The CDR3 consists of 16 residues. Per the germline V gene, CDR1 is LNHDA and CDR2 is SQIVND (reference sequence). Trimming at V came to 1 base and at J to 8 bases, leaving 11 bases not matched to a gene. CDR3 in DNA: TGTGCCAGTAGTATAGTTGGGCTAGCGGAGGTGTATGAGCAGTTCTTC. This codes for CASSIVGLAEVYEQFF.

This clone was observed once. The genes are TRBV28 and TRBJ2-7, with 12 bases identical to TRBD1. The CDR3 runs to 15 residues. The trim removed 4 bases at V and 5 bases at J, leaving 6 bases unmatched. Per the germline V gene, CDR1 is MDHEN and CDR2 is SYDVKM. CDR3 in DNA: TGTGCCAGCAGTTCGGGGGGACAGGGGGCAGACGAGCAGTACTTC. Translating it yields CASSSGGQGADEQYF.

This clone is a singleton in its sample. This chain joins TRBV5-1 and TRBJ2-2; 7 nucleotides line up with TRBD1. The CDR3 length is 14 residues. Trimming cost V 3 bases and J 6 bases; bases outside gene matches: 5. CDR1 and CDR2 from the germline V gene are SGHRS and YFSETQ. Here the CDR3 reads CASSSSDRPGELFF. CDR3 bases: TGCGCCAGCAGCTCATCGGACAGGCCCGGGGAGCTGTTTTTT.

The chain combines TRBV5-6 with TRBJ1-2, with 9 bases that match TRBD1. The V gene's germline CDR1 is SGHDT and CDR2 YYEEEE. This CDR3 spans 17 amino acids. Trimming took 0 bases from V and 4 from J; bases not matched to a gene: 10. In DNA, the CDR3 is TGTGCCAGCAGCTTGGGACAAGGGACAGGGAAAGGCTATGGCTACACCTTC. The encoded protein is CASSLGQGTGKGYGYTF.

By share, this clone counts as large. The chain combines TRBV6-6 with TRBJ1-2; D remains ambiguous. Germline loops: CDR1 MNHNY, CDR2 SVGAGI (reference sequence). The CDR3 totals 13 residues. Trimming removed 2 bases from V and 8 bases from J, with 12 bases in between. The CDR3 nucleotides are TGTGCCAGCAGTTACGGATGGGTGGAAGGCTACACCTTC. Its protein product is CASSYGWVEGYTF.

This rearrangement joins TRBV21-1 to TRBJ2-1; the D segment call TRBD2 is taken from the table without a DNA check. TRBV21-1 is classified as a pseudogene. The CDR3 contains 16 residues. For the CDR3, the DNA is TGTGCCAGCAGCAAACTAGCGGGAGGGCCTGGCAATGAGCAGTTCTTC. Its protein product is CASSKLAGGPGNEQFF.

This CDR3 is CASSQSTSPGELFF. DNA for the CDR3: TGTGCCAGCAGCCAATCGACTAGCCCCGGGGAGCTGTTTTTT. This chain links TRBV3-1 (or the pseudogene TRBV3-2) with TRBJ2-2; 7 bases map to TRBD2. V lost 2 bases to trimming and J lost 6 bases; unmatched junction nucleotides: 3. Germline CDR1 reads LGHDT; CDR2 reads YNNKEL (reference sequence). This CDR3 has 14 amino acids.

The CDR3 DNA is TGTGCCAGCAGCCATCCTCCGGGGCTGAGCGAGCAGTACTTC. It yields the protein CASSHPPGLSEQYF. The J gene is TRBJ2-7, the V gene TRBV3-1 (or the pseudogene TRBV3-2); TRBD1 or TRBD2 may be the D gene (5 bases each). The CDR3 contains 14 residues. V lost 3 bases to trimming and J lost 6 bases, with 15 bases between them. Germline V CDR1 and CDR2: LGHDT, YNNKEL (reference sequence).

The V gene is TRBV19, the J gene TRBJ1-3; D is ambiguous. This CDR3 is built from 15 residues. CDR1 and CDR2 (germline): LNHDA, SQIVND (reference sequence). The V end lost 5 bases, the J end lost 0 bases, and 11 bases lay between the germline ends. The CDR3 DNA sequence: TGTGCCAGTAGTCCCCGACGAGACTCTGGAAACACCATATATTTT. Translation: CASSPRRDSGNTIYF.

The rearrangement joins TRBV6-6 to TRBJ1-1, with unresolved D. Trimming pared 5 bases from V and 1 base from J, leaving 8 bases between. The CDR3 contains 13 residues. In germline, CDR1 is MNHNY, CDR2 SVGAGI (reference sequence). The CDR3 nucleotides read TGTGCCAGCAGTCCGGGAACGAACACTGAAGCTTTCTTT. Protein product: CASSPGTNTEAFF.

This clone was counted between two and nine times. The V gene is TRBV24-1, the J gene TRBJ1-6; D is unclear. CDR1 is KGHDR, CDR2 SFDVKD, per germline. Trimming shortened V by 2 bases and J by 9 bases, and 13 bases separated the two germline ends. The CDR3 runs to 15 residues. The CDR3 DNA sequence: TGTGCCACCAGTGATTCGGGCCAATTCGGTTCACCCCTCCACTTT. The encoded protein is CATSDSGQFGSPLHF.